The 17 T cell receptor beta chains listed next were all sequenced from one sample in a study of cytomegalovirus exposure and HLA in healthy donors. Both 60 Vbeta primers and 13 Jbeta primers went into the PCR. Produced via immunoSEQ multiplex PCR; TCRdb's table is partial and in-frame only. The sample shows around 110,000 clones, under 90% of them seen only once. Sequencing input: PBMCs. The receptors were gathered from a woman aged 25-40 years in good health and CMV-seronegative.

This sequence joins TRBV13 and TRBJ2-1; 7 bases map to TRBD1. This CDR3 has 15 amino acids. Germline CDR1 PRHDT, CDR2 FYEKMQ (reference sequence). With 4 bases clipped from V and 7 bases from J, the junction kept 10 bases outside the gene matches. The CDR3 DNA is TGTGCCAGCAGCTACGGAACAGGGGCTCTGAATGAGCAGTTCTTC. Translated, it gives CASSYGTGALNEQFF.

This clone was seen once. The gene calls are TRBV11-2 and TRBJ2-7; D remains unclear. The length of the CDR3 is 13 residues. The V end was cut by 3 bases, the J end by 1 base, with 7 bases between. Germline assignment: CDR1 SGHAT and CDR2 FQNNGV. In DNA, the CDR3 is TGTGCCAGCAGCTTGGGCATATCCTACGAGCAGTACTTC. Its translation is CASSLGISYEQYF.

This clone was recorded once. Other DNA sequences within the sample encode an identical CDR3. The chain couples TRBV30 to TRBJ2-1, with D perhaps matching TRBD2 (5 bases). The germline CDR1 and CDR2 sequences are GTSNPN and SVGIG (reference sequence). CDR3 length equals 12 residues. V lost 3 bases and J 5 bases, leaving 8 bases between the germline ends. The CDR3 sequence is CAWSRGNNEQFF. Here the CDR3 DNA reads TGTGCCTGGAGCCGGGGAAACAATGAGCAGTTCTTC.

This chain connects TRBV5-6 to TRBJ2-4, with 7 positions matching TRBD2. Per the germline V gene, CDR1 is SGHDT and CDR2 is YYEEEE. The length of the CDR3 is 15 residues. V was pared by 4 bases and J by 2 bases, with 6 bases of the junction left unmatched. This chain's CDR3 is CASSLSGGTKNIQYF. CDR3 in DNA: TGTGCCAGCAGCCTGTCGGGAGGTACCAAAAACATTCAGTACTTC. The complete variable domain, with remaining parts taken from reference TRBV5-6 and TRBJ2-4, reads DAGVTQSPTHLIKTRGQQVTLRCSPKSGHDTVSWYQQALGQGPQFIFQYYEEEERQRGNFPDRFSGHQFPNYSSELNVNALLLGDSALYLCASSLSGGTKNIQYFGAGTRLSVL.

As for this clone: The junction departs from the called germline gene at one end, perhaps through a read error. The chain links TRBV7-7 to TRBJ2-7; D unclear. The CDR3 loop spans 13 amino acids. Germline CDR1 is SSHAT and CDR2 is FNYEAQ (reference sequence). Here the CDR3 DNA reads TGTGCTAGCAGCTGGAGACTTGATTACGAGCAGTACTTC. It specifies CASSWRLDYEQYF.

The chain employs TRBV30 and TRBJ2-7; 11 positions match TRBD1. CDR1 and CDR2 from the germline V gene are GTSNPN and SVGIG (reference sequence). There are 12 residues in the CDR3. Trimming removed 8 bases from V and 6 bases from J; junction bases left unmatched: 6. The CDR3 nucleotides read TGTGCCACCGGACAGGGGGCGGGCGAGCAGTACTTC. Translated: CATGQGAGEQYF.

The V call is TRBV5-5, the J call TRBJ2-1; TRBD2 agrees at 14 bases. The V segment lost 2 bases and the J segment 10 bases; nucleotides outside the gene matches: 5. The germline V gene encodes CDR1 SGHKS and CDR2 YYEKEE (reference sequence). CDR3 size: 15 residues. As DNA, the CDR3 is TGTGCCAGCAGCTTAAGACTAGCGGGAGGGGACGAGCAGTTCTTC. It encodes CASSLRLAGGDEQFF.

The chain employs TRBV19 and TRBJ1-2; 7 bases are shared with TRBD1. Per germline, CDR1 LNHDA and CDR2 SQIVND (reference sequence). This CDR3 has 15 amino acids. V dropped 6 bases and J dropped 4; count of bases not matched to a gene: 11. In DNA form, the CDR3 reads TGTGCCAGTAGCTATCACACAGGGGTAAGCTATGGCTACACCTTC. Translation: CASSYHTGVSYGYTF. The whole variable domain, remainder taken from reference TRBV19 and TRBJ1-2, is DGGITQSPKYLFRKEGQNVTLSCEQNLNHDAMYWYRQDPGQGLRLIYYSQIVNDFQKGDIAEGYSVSREKKESFPLTVTSAQKNPTAFYLCASSYHTGVSYGYTFGSGTRLTVV.

The chain uses TRBV11-3 and TRBJ2-1; 12 bases are a match to TRBD2. This CDR3 spans 16 amino acids. CDR1 and CDR2 from the germline V gene are SGHNT and YENEEA. V shed 4 bases and J 7 bases; nucleotides not matched to a gene: 8. The CDR3 sequence: CASSSQTSGRVNEQFF. The CDR3 region has the DNA TGTGCCAGCAGCTCTCAGACTAGCGGGAGAGTAAATGAGCAGTTCTTC.

The CDR3 spells CASSPRTGGEGNTIYF. CDR3 coding DNA: TGTGCCAGCAGCCCCCGGACAGGGGGCGAGGGAAACACCATATATTTT. The J gene is TRBJ1-3, the V gene TRBV7-2, with TRBD1 matching over 11 bases. The CDR3 has 16 residues. Per germline, CDR1 SGHTA and CDR2 FQGNSA. V was clipped by 5 bases and J by 4 bases; unmatched bases: 7.

The rearrangement links TRBV5-1 to TRBJ2-3; D unresolved. CDR1 is SGHRS and CDR2 is YFSETQ in the germline V gene. The V end was cut by 0 bases, the J end by 0 bases, with 8 bases between. The CDR3 sequence is 15 residues long. The CDR3: CASSLEITSTDTQYF. CDR3 in DNA: TGCGCCAGCAGCTTGGAGATAACTAGCACAGATACGCAGTATTTT.

The V gene is TRBV5-6, the J gene TRBJ1-1; the D gene is possibly TRBD1 (6 bases). CDR1 SGHDT and CDR2 YYEEEE come from the germline V gene. The CDR3 spans 16 residues. V lost 0 bases and J 0 bases, leaving 12 bases between the germline ends. In DNA, the CDR3 is TGTGCCAGCAGCTTGGACGCAGGGGACGTGAACACTGAAGCTTTCTTT. Translated: CASSLDAGDVNTEAFF. Using reference TRBV5-6 and TRBJ1-1 for the parts outside the CDR3, the full variable domain is DAGVTQSPTHLIKTRGQQVTLRCSPKSGHDTVSWYQQALGQGPQFIFQYYEEEERQRGNFPDRFSGHQFPNYSSELNVNALLLGDSALYLCASSLDAGDVNTEAFFGQGTRLTVV.

A few counts support this clone. The J gene is TRBJ2-4, the V gene TRBV28; the match to TRBD1 covers 9 bases. The germline gives CDR1 MDHEN, CDR2 SYDVKM. This CDR3 has 15 residues. V dropped 5 bases and J dropped 6; count of bases not matched to a gene: 8. This chain's CDR3 is CASSPPDRGVNIQYF. The CDR3 coding sequence is TGTGCCAGCAGTCCACCTGACAGGGGGGTAAACATTCAGTACTTC.

This clone occurred once. This chain uses TRBV19 with TRBJ2-1; 12 nucleotides align to TRBD2. Looked up from germline, CDR1 is LNHDA and CDR2 is SQIVND (reference sequence). V gave up 6 bases and J gave up 0 bases; unmatched junction bases: 15. The length of the CDR3 is 20 residues. The CDR3 nucleotides read TGTGCCAGTAGCAACGACCTACTAGCGGGAGGCCGGAGCTCCTACAATGAGCAGTTCTTC. The encoded protein is CASSNDLLAGGRSSYNEQFF.

This clone was counted a few times. The V gene is TRBV30, the J gene TRBJ2-1; maybe TRBD2 (5 bases). V gave up 3 bases and J gave up 10 bases, with 10 bases separating them. The CDR3 length is 11 residues. The germline V gene has CDR1 GTSNPN and CDR2 SVGIG (reference sequence). DNA for the CDR3: TGTGCCTGGAGAGCTGGGAGAGAGCAGTTCTTC. Protein sequence: CAWRAGREQFF.

CDR3 residues: CASSLDQPGAAGELFF. DNA of the CDR3: TGTGCCAGCAGCTTAGATCAACCGGGAGCGGCCGGGGAGCTGTTTTTT. V gene TRBV11-2 combines with J gene TRBJ2-2; TRBD2 is a possible D gene (6 bases). The CDR3 covers 16 residues. V lost 0 bases to trimming and J lost 6 bases, with 14 bases between them. The germline gives CDR1 SGHAT, CDR2 FQNNGV.

The chain employs TRBV10-3 and TRBJ1-2; D perhaps matches TRBD1 (5 bases). The CDR3 spans 13 residues. The ends were cut back, 11 bases at V and 6 bases at J, with 19 bases in the middle. Germline values: CDR1 ENHRY, CDR2 SYGVKD. The CDR3 sequence: CAAGGSPADGYTF. The CDR3 DNA reads TGTGCCGCCGGGGGGTCCCCGGCGGATGGCTACACCTTC.